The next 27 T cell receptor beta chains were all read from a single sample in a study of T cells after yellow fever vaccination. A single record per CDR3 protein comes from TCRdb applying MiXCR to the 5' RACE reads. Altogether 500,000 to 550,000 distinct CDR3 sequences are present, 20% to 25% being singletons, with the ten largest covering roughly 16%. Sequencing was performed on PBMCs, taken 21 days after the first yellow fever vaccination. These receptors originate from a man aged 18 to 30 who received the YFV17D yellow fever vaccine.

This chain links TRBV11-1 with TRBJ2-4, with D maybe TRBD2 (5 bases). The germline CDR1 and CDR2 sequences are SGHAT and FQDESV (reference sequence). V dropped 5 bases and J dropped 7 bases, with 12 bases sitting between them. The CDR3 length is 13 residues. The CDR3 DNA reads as TGTGCCAGCAGCCCCTCAGGCGGGAACATTCAGTACTTC. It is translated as CASSPSGGNIQYF.

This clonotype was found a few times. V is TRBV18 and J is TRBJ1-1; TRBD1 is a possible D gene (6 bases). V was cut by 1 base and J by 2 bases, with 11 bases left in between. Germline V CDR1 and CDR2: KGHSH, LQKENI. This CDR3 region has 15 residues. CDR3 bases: TGTGCCAGCTCACCACAGCCAGGGGAAAACACTGAAGCTTTCTTT. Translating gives CASSPQPGENTEAFF.

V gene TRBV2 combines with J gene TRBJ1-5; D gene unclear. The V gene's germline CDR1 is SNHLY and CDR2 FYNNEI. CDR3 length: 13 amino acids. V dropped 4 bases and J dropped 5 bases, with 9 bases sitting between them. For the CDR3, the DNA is TGTGCCAGCAGTGGTACCTTATATCAGCCCCAGCATTTT. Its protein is CASSGTLYQPQHF.

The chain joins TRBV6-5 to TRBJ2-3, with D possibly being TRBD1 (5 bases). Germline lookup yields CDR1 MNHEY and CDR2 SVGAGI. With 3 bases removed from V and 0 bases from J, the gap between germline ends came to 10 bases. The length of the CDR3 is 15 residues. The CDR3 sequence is CASSYGASSTDTQYF. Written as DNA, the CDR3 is TGTGCCAGCAGTTATGGGGCTTCTAGCACAGATACGCAGTATTTT.

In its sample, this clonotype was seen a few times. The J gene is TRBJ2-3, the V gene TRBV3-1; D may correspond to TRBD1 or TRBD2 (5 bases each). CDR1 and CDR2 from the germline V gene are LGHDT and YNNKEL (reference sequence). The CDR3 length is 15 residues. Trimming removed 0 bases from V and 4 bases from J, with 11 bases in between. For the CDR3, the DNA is TGTGCCAGCAGCCAAGAGGTCCAGGGAGCAGATACGCAGTATTTT. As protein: CASSQEVQGADTQYF.

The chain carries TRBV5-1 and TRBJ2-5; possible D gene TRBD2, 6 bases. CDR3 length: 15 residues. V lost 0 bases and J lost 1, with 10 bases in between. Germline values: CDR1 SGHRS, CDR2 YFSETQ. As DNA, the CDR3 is TGCGCCAGCAGCTTGGTAGCGGACCTCCAAGAGACCCAGTACTTC. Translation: CASSLVADLQETQYF.

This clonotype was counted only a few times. CDR3 sequence: CSARREFQETQYF. CDR3 bases: TGCAGTGCTAGGAGAGAATTCCAAGAGACCCAGTACTTC. The rearrangement uses TRBV20-1 and TRBJ2-5; no definite D call. The germline V gene encodes CDR1 DFQATT and CDR2 SNEGSKA (reference sequence). There are 13 residues in the CDR3. V was pared by 3 bases and J by 1 base, with 9 bases between.

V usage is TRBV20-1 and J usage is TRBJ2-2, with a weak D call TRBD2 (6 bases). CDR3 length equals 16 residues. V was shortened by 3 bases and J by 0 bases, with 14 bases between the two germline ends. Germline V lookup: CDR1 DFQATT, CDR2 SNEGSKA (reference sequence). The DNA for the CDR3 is TGCAGTGCTAGTCGGTTCCCGGGGGCGAACACCGGGGAGCTGTTTTTT. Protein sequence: CSASRFPGANTGELFF.

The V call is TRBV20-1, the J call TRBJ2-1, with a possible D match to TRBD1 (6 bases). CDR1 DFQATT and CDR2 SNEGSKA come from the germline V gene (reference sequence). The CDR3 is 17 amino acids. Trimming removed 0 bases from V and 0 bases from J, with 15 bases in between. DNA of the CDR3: TGCAGTGCTAGAGATCCAGGGGCCTCCTTCTCCTACAATGAGCAGTTCTTC. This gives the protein CSARDPGASFSYNEQFF.

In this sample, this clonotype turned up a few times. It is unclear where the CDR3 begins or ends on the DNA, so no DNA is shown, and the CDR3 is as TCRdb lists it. CDR3 loop: CASTSGFGGANVLTF. V usage is TRBV19 and J usage is TRBJ2-6. The CDR3 is 15 amino acids long, termini counted. Germline CDR1 reads LNHDA; CDR2 reads SQIVND (reference sequence).

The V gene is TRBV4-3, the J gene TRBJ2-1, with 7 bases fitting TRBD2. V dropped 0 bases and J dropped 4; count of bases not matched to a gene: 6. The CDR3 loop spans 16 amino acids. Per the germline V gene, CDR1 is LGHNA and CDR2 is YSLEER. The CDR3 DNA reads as TGCGCCAGCAGCCAAGAACTAGCGCCACCATACAATGAGCAGTTCTTC. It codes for CASSQELAPPYNEQFF.

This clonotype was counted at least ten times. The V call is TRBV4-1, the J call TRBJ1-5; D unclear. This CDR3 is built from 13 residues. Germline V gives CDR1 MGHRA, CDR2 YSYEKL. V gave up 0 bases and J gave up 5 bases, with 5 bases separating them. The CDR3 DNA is TGCGCCAGCAGCCAAGATGTGGATCAGCCCCAGCATTTT. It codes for CASSQDVDQPQHF.

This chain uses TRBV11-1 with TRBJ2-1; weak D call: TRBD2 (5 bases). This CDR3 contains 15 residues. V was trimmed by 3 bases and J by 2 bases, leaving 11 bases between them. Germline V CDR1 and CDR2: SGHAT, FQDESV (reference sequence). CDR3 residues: CASSFLGSPYNEQFF. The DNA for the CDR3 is TGTGCCAGCAGCTTTTTGGGGAGCCCCTACAATGAGCAGTTCTTC.

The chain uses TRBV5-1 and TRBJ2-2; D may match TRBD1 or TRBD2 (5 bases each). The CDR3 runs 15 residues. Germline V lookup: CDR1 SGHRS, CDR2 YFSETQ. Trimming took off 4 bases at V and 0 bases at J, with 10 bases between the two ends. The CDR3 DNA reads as TGCGCCAGCAGCATCCAGGGACCGAACACCGGGGAGCTGTTTTTT. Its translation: CASSIQGPNTGELFF.

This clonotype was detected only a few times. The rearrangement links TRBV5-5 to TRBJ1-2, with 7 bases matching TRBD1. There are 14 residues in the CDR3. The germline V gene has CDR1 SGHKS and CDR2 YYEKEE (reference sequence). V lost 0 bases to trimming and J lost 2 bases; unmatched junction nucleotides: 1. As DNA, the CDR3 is TGTGCCAGCAGCTTGGAGACAGGGAACTATGGCTACACCTTC. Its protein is CASSLETGNYGYTF.

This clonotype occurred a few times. The chain's CDR3 is CASSLTGVWDEQYV. CDR3 DNA: TGTGCCAGCAGCCTGACAGGGGTTTGGGACGAGCAGTACGTC. V and J are TRBV5-6 and TRBJ2-7, with TRBD1 matching over 8 bases. V lost 4 bases to trimming and J lost 5 bases; unmatched junction nucleotides: 8. Per germline, CDR1 SGHDT and CDR2 YYEEEE. This CDR3 has 14 amino acids.

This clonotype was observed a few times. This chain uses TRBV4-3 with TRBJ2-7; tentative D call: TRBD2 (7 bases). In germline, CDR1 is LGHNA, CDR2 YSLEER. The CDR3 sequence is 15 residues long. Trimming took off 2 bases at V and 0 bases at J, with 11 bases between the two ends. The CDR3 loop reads CASSQRGGSSYEQYF. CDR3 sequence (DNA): TGCGCCAGCAGCCAAAGGGGGGGGAGCTCCTACGAGCAGTACTTC.

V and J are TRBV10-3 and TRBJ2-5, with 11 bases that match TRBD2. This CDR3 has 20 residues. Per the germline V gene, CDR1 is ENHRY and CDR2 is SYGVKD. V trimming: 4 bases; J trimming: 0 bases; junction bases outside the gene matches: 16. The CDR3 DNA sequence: TGTGCCATCAGTGCGGGTAGATTGACTAGCGGGGAGACGGACCAAGAGACCCAGTACTTC. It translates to CAISAGRLTSGETDQETQYF.

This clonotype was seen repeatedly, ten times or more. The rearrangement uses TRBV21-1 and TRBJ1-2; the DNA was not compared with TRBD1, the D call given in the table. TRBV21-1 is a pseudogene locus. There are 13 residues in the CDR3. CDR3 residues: CASRRDGIGGYTF. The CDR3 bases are TGTGCCAGCAGACGGGACGGGATTGGGGGCTACACCTTC.

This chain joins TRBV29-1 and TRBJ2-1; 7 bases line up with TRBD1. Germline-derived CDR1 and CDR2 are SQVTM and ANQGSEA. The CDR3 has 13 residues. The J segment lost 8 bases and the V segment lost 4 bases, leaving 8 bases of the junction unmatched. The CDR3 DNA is TGCAGCGTTGCGTTTACAGGGGCGGATGAGCAGTTCTTC. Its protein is CSVAFTGADEQFF.

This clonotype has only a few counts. The CDR3 sequence is CASSFSRVPYEQYV. CDR3 coding DNA: TGTGCCAGCAGTTTCTCCAGGGTACCCTACGAGCAGTACGTC. The chain has TRBV28 and TRBJ2-7; the D gene is possibly TRBD1 (5 bases). The CDR3 length is 14 residues. The germline V gene has CDR1 MDHEN and CDR2 SYDVKM. V was clipped by 3 bases and J by 2 bases, with 11 bases between them.

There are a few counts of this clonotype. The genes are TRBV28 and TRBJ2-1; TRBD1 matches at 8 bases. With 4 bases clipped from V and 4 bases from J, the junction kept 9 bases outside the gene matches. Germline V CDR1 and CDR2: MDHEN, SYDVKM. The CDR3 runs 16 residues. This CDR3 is CASSSSWTGRYNEQFF. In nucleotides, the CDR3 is TGTGCCAGCAGTTCCTCTTGGACAGGGCGGTACAATGAGCAGTTCTTC.

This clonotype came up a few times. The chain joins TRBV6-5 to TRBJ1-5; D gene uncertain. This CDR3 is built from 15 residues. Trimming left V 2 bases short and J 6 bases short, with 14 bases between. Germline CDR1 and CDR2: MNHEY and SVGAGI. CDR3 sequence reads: CASSYHAGSGQPQHF. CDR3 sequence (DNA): TGTGCCAGCAGTTACCACGCCGGGTCGGGTCAGCCCCAGCATTTT.

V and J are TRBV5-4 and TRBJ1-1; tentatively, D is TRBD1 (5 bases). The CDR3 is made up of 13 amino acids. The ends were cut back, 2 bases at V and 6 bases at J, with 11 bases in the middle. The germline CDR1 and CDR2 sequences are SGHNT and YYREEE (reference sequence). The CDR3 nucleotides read TGTGCCAGCAGCTTTGGGGGGGTCGCTGAAGCTTTCTTT. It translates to CASSFGGVAEAFF.

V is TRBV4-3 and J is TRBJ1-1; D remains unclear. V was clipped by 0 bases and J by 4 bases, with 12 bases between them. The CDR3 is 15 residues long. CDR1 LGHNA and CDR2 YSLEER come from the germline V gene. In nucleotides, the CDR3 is TGCGCCAGCAGCCAAGAAAATGGACTGTTCACTGAAGCTTTCTTT. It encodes CASSQENGLFTEAFF.

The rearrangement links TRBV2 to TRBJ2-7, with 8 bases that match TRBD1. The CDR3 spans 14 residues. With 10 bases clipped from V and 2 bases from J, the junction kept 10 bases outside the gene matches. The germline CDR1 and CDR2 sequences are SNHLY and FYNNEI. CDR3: CATQRDRSTYEQYF. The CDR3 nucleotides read TGTGCCACCCAGAGGGACAGGTCTACCTACGAGCAGTACTTC.

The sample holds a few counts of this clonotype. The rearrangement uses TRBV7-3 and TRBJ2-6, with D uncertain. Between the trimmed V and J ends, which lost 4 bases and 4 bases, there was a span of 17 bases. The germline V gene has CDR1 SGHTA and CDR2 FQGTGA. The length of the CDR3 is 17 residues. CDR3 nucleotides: TGTGCCAGCAGCTACCCGCTGGGTGCCCCCGGGGCCAACGTCCTGACTTTC. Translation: CASSYPLGAPGANVLTF. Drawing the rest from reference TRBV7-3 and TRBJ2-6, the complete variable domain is GAGVSQTPSNKVTEKGKYVELRCDPISGHTALYWYRQSLGQGPEFLIYFQGTGAADDSGLPNDRFFAVRPEGSVSTLKIQRTERGDSAVYLCASSYPLGAPGANVLTFGAGSRLTVL.